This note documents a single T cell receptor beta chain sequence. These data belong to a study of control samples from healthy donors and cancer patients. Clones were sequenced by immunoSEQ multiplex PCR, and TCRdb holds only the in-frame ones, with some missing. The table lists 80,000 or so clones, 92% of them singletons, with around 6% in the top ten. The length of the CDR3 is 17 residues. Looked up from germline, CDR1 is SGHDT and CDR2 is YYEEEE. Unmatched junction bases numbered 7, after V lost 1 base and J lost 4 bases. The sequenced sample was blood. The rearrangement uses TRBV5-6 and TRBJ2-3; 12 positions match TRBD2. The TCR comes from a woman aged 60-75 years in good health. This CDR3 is CASSLYASGRGADTQYF. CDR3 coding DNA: TGTGCCAGCAGCTTGTACGCTAGCGGGAGGGGAGCAGATACGCAGTATTTT.